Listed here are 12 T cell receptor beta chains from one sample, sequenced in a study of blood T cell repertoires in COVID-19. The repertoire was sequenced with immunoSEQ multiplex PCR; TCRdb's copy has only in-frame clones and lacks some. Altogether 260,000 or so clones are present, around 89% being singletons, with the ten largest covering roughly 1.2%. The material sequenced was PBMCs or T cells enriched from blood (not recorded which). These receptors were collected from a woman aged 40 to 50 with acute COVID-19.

CDR3 in DNA: TGTGCCAGCAGCTTGGCGGGAGGGGACAATGAGCAGTTCTTC. It specifies CASSLAGGDNEQFF. The V and J genes are TRBV11-3 and TRBJ2-1; TRBD2 aligns across 9 bases. Germline values: CDR1 SGHNT, CDR2 YENEEA. The CDR3 totals 14 residues. The J segment lost 5 bases and the V segment lost 3 bases, leaving 2 bases of the junction unmatched. The variable domain in full, completed from reference TRBV11-3 and TRBJ2-1, reads EAGVVQSPRYKIIEKKQPVAFWCNPISGHNTLYWYLQNLGQGPELLIRYENEEAVDDSQLPKDRFSAERLKGVDSTLKIQPAELGDSAVYLCASSLAGGDNEQFFGPGTRLTVL.

CDR3: CASSIGGQSYGYTF. The CDR3 DNA sequence: TGTGCCAGTAGTATAGGGGGACAGAGCTATGGCTACACCTTC. The chain joins TRBV19 to TRBJ1-2; 7 bases fit TRBD1. This CDR3 comprises 14 residues. The trim removed 1 base at V and 4 bases at J, leaving 3 bases unmatched. Germline CDR1 reads LNHDA; CDR2 reads SQIVND (reference sequence).

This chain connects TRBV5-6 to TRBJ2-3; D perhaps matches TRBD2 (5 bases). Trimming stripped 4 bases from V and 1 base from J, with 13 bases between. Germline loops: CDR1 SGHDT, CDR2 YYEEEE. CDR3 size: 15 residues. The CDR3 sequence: CASSVGSGGTDTQYF. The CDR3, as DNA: TGTGCCAGCAGCGTGGGGAGTGGAGGCACAGATACGCAGTATTTT.

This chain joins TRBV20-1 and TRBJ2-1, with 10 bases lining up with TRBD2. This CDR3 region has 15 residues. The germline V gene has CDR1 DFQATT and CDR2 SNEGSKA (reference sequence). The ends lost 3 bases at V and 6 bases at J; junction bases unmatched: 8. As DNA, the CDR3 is TGCAGTGCTAGTCTCCCTCTAGCGGGAGTCAATGAGCAGTTCTTC. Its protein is CSASLPLAGVNEQFF.

CDR3 coding DNA: TGTGCCATCAATGTAAGAGACAGGGGGAACACTGAAGCTTTCTTT. The encoded protein is CAINVRDRGNTEAFF. The rearrangement uses TRBV10-3 and TRBJ1-1; 8 nucleotides align to TRBD1. V was clipped by 7 bases and J by 1 base; unmatched bases: 8. Germline loops: CDR1 ENHRY, CDR2 SYGVKD. CDR3 length: 15 residues.

The CDR3 DNA reads TGTGCCAGCAGTTACTCAAGGGCAACTAGCGGCTACACCTTC. Translation: CASSYSRATSGYTF. This sequence joins TRBV6-5 and TRBJ1-2, with D hard to call. V lost 0 bases and J 8 bases, leaving 13 bases between the germline ends. The germline CDR1 and CDR2 sequences are MNHEY and SVGAGI. The CDR3 extends over 14 amino acids.

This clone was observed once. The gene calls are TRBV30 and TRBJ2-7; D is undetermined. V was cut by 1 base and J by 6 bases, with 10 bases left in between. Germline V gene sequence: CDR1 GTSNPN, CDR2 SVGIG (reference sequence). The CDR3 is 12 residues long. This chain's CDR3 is CAWSEVIGEQYF. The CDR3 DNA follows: TGTGCCTGGAGTGAAGTTATCGGCGAGCAGTACTTC.

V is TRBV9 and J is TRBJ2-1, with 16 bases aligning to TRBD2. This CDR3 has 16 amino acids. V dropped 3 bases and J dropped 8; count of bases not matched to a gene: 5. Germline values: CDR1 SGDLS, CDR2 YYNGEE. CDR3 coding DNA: TGTGCCAGCAGCGGCCCCGGGACTAGCGGGAGGGATGAGCAGTTCTTC. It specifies CASSGPGTSGRDEQFF.

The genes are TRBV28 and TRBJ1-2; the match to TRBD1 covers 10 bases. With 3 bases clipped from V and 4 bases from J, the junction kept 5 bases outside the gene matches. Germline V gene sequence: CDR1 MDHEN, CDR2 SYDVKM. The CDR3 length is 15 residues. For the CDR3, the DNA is TGTGCCAGCAGTTTGAGACAGGGGGCGCGCTATGGCTACACCTTC. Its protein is CASSLRQGARYGYTF.

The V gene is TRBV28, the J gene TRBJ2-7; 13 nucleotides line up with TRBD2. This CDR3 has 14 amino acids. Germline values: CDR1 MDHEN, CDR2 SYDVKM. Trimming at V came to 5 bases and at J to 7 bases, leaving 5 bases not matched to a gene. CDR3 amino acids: CASSRTSGSWEQYV. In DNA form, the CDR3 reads TGTGCCAGCAGTCGGACTAGCGGGAGTTGGGAGCAGTACGTC.

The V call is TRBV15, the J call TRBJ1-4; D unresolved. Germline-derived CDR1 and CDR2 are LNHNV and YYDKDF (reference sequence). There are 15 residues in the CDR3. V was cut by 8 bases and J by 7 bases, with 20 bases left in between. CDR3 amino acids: CATQHPSGEGEKLFF. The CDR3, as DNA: TGTGCCACCCAGCACCCATCCGGGGAAGGTGAAAAACTGTTTTTT.

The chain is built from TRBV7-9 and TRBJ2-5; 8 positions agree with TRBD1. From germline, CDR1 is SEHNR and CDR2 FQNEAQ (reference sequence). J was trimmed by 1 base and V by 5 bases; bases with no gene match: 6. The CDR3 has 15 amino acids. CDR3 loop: CASSTGQGPQETQYF. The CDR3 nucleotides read TGTGCCAGCAGCACTGGACAGGGTCCCCAAGAGACCCAGTACTTC.